The source of this T cell receptor (beta chain) is a study of CD8 T cells in ankylosing spondylitis. Each CDR3 protein gets one entry after TCRdb re-called the 5' RACE reads with MiXCR. The sample shows approximately 300,000 distinct CDR3 sequences, roughly 8% of them seen only once. The CDR3 contains 15 residues. V shed 5 bases, J shed 7 bases, and the junction held 11 bases outside the gene matches. Germline CDR1 reads SGHTA; CDR2 reads FQGNSA. This clonotype came up a few times. Its matching antigen is unknown. The study's findings and limits: Disease-linked clones were found to be CD8+ and relatively rare in peripheral blood. Seven or eight highly homologous variants made up a TCR beta motif, and this motif appeared characteristic of ankylosing spondylitis blood. Disease-linked clones were reportedly significantly enriched in matched ankylosing spondylitis synovial fluid.

The sequence was collected from a male donor with ankylosing spondylitis. J is TRBJ2-7 and V is TRBV7-2; 10 positions agree with TRBD1. Input material: blood, either unsorted or a sorted T cell fraction (not recorded which). The CDR3, as DNA: TGTGCCAGCAGCGCTGCGCAGGACAGGGGGAGGGAGCAGTACTTC. Amino acid sequence: CASSAAQDRGREQYF.